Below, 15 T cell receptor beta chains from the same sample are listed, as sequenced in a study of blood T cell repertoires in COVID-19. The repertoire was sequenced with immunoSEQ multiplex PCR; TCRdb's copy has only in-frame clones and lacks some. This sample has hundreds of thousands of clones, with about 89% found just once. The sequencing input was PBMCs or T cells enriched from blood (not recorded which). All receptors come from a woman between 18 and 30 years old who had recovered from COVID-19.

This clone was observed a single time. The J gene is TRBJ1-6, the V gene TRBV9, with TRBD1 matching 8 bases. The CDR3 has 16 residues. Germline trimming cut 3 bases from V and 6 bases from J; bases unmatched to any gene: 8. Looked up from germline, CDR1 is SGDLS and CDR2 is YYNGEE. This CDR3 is CASSAGGTGPNSPLHF. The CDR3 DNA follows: TGTGCCAGCAGCGCAGGGGGGACAGGCCCTAATTCACCCCTCCACTTT.

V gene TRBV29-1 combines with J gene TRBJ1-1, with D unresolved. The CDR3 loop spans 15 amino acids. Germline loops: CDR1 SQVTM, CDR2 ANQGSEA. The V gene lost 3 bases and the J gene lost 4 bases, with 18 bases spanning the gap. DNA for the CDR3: TGCAGCGTTGAGCCCTCCAAAACCTCGGGCACTGAAGCTTTCTTT. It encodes CSVEPSKTSGTEAFF. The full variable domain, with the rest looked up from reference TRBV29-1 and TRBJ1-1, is SAVISQKPSRDICQRGTSLTIQCQVDSQVTMMFWYRQQPGQSLTLIATANQGSEATYESGFVIDKFPISRPNLTFSTLTVSNMSPEDSSIYLCSVEPSKTSGTEAFFGQGTRLTVV.

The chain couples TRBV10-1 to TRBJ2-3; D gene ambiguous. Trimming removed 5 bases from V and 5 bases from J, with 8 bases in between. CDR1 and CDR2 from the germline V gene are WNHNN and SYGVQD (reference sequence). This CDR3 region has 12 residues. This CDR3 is CASSSEEDTQYF. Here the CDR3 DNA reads TGCGCCAGCAGTTCCGAGGAAGATACGCAGTATTTT.

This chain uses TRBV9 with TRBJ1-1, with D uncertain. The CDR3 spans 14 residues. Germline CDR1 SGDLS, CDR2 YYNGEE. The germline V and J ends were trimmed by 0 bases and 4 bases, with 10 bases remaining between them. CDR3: CASSVGVGGTEAFF. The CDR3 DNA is TGTGCCAGCAGCGTAGGGGTGGGAGGCACTGAAGCTTTCTTT.

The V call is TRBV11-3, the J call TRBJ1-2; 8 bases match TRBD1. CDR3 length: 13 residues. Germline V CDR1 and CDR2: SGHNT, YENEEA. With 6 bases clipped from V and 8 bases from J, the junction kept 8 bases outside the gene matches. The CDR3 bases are TGTGCCAGCAGTTACACAGGGGGGGGAGGCTACACCTTC. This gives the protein CASSYTGGGGYTF. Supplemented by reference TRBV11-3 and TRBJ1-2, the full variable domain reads EAGVVQSPRYKIIEKKQPVAFWCNPISGHNTLYWYLQNLGQGPELLIRYENEEAVDDSQLPKDRFSAERLKGVDSTLKIQPAELGDSAVYLCASSYTGGGGYTFGSGTRLTVV.

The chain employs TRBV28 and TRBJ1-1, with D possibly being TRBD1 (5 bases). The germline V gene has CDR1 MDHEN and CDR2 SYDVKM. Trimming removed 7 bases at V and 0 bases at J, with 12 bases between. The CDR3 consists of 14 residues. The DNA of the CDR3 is TGTGCCAGCACCCCCTCCAGGGTGAACACTGAAGCTTTCTTT. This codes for CASTPSRVNTEAFF.

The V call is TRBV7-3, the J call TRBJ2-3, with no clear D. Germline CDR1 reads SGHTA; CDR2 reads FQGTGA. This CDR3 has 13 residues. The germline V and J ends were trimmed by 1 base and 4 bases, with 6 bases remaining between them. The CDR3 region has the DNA TGTGCCAGCAGCTTAAATGAGGCAGATACGCAGTATTTT. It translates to CASSLNEADTQYF. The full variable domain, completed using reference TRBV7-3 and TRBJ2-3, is GAGVSQTPSNKVTEKGKYVELRCDPISGHTALYWYRQSLGQGPEFLIYFQGTGAADDSGLPNDRFFAVRPEGSVSTLKIQRTERGDSAVYLCASSLNEADTQYFGPGTRLTVL.

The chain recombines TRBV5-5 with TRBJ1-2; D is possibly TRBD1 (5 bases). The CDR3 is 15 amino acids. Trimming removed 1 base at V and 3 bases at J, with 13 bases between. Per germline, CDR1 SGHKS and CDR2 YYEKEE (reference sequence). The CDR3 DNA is TGTGCCAGCAGCTTGTGGGGCAGCCGCCACTATGGCTACACCTTC. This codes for CASSLWGSRHYGYTF.

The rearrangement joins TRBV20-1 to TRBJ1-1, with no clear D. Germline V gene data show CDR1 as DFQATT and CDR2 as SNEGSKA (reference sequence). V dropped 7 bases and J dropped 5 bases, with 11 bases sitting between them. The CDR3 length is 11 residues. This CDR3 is CSVSRRTEAFF. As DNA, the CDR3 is TGCAGTGTATCCCGCCGGACTGAAGCTTTCTTT.

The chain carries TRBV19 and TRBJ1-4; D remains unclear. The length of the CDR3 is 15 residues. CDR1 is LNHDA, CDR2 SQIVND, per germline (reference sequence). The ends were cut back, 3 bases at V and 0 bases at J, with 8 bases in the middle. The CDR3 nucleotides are TGTGCCAGTAGTATTCGCACTGCAACTAATGAAAAACTGTTTTTT. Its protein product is CASSIRTATNEKLFF.

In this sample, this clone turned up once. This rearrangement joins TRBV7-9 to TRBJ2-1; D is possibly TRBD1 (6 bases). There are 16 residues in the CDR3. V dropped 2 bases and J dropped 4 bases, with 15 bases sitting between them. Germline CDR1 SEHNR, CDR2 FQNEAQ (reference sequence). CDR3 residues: CASSLPPGHQYNEQFF. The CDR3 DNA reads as TGTGCCAGCAGCTTACCACCGGGACACCAATACAATGAGCAGTTCTTC. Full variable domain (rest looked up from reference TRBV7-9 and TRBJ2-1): DTGVSQNPRHKITKRGQNVTFRCDPISEHNRLYWYRQTLGQGPEFLTYFQNEAQLEKSRLLSDRFSAERPKGSFSTLEIQRTEQGDSAMYLCASSLPPGHQYNEQFFGPGTRLTVL.

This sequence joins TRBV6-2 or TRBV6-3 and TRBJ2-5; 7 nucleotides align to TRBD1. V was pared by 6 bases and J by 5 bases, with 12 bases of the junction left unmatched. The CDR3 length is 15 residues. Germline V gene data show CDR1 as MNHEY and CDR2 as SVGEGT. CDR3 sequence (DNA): TGTGCCAGCAGCCCCATGGACAGGAGCTTGGAGACCCAGTACTTC. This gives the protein CASSPMDRSLETQYF.

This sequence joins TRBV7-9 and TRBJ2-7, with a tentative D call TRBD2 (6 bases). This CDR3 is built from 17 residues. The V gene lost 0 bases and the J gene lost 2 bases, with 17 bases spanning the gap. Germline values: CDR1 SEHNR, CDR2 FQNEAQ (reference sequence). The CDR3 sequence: CASSLARSGLPTYEQYF. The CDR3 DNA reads TGTGCCAGCAGCTTAGCGCGTTCGGGACTCCCCACCTACGAGCAGTACTTC.

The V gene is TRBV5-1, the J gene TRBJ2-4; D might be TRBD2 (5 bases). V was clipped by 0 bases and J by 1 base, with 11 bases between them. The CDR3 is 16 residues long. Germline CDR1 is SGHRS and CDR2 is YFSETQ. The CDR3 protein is CASSLAVGDAKNIQYF. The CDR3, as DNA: TGCGCCAGCAGCTTGGCTGTGGGAGACGCCAAAAACATTCAGTACTTC.

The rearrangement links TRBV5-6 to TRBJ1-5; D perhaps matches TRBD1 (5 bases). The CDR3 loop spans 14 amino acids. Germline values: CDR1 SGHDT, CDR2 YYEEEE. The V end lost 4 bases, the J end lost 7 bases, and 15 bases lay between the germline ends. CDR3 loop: CASSRRGGRQPQHF. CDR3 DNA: TGTGCCAGCAGCCGCCGCGGGGGGAGACAGCCCCAGCATTTT.